This T cell receptor (beta chain) was recovered during a study of shared clonotypes between healthy human individuals. The deep-level immunoSEQ assay was used. Here immunoSEQ multiplex PCR was the method, and the copy in TCRdb shows in-frame clones only, minus some. Among around 1.6 million clones listed, approximately 98% were seen once. This TCR was sampled from a man aged 30 to 45 in good health. The specimen was naive CD4+ T cells sorted from blood. Noted subset: CD45RA+ positively selected.

In nucleotides, the CDR3 is TGTGCCAGCAGTTTTATGGCCTTAGCTAACTATGGCTACACCTTC. Protein product: CASSFMALANYGYTF. This chain links TRBV28 with TRBJ1-2; D remains ambiguous. CDR3 length equals 15 residues. The V and J ends lost 3 bases and 0 bases respectively, with 11 bases between them. Germline values: CDR1 MDHEN, CDR2 SYDVKM.